The TCR beta chain under discussion was sequenced for a study of blood T cell repertoires in COVID-19. Study overall: Acute and convalescent COVID-19 specimens originated in the United States, Italy and Spain. Sample material is recorded as cDNA or gDNA derived from T cells, B-cell-depleted T cells, or PBMCs.

In the original analysis: Counts of nucleated cells, estimated from reference gene primer amplification, were obtained. Profiled with immunoSEQ multiplex PCR; TCRdb holds only in-frame clones, not every one. V and J calls and clone size are given by that table; D and trimming were obtained from the DNA. The profile shows fewer than 130,000 clones, 80% to 90% of them singletons. CDR3 length equals 14 residues. V was trimmed by 7 bases and J by 3 bases, leaving 13 bases between them. Germline values: CDR1 SGHRS, CDR2 YFSETQ. V is TRBV5-1 and J is TRBJ1-4, with a weak D call TRBD1 (6 bases). Sample: peripheral blood. The origin of this receptor is a woman of 80 years or more with acute or convalescent COVID-19. The CDR3 DNA reads TGCGCCAGCGGAACAGGGATGTCTAATGAAAAACTGTTTTTT. Amino acid sequence: CASGTGMSNEKLFF.